This passage covers 26 T cell receptor beta chains from one sample sequenced in a study of T cell responses to AZD1222 COVID-19 vaccine. Here immunoSEQ multiplex PCR was the method, and the copy in TCRdb shows in-frame clones only, minus some. The table has more than 85,000 clones, about 81% seen once; the top ten hold 4% to 5%. The sequencing here drew on peripheral blood, taken on day 0 of AZD1222 vaccination. These receptors originate from an adult in good health.

This chain uses TRBV6-2 or TRBV6-3 with TRBJ2-7, with D possibly being TRBD2 (6 bases). Germline V gene lookup returns CDR1 MNHEY and CDR2 SVGEGT. Trimming removed 6 bases from V and 0 bases from J, with 15 bases in between. This CDR3 has 15 amino acids. In DNA, the CDR3 is TGTGCCAGCAGGCCTCCGGGACTCCCCTCCTACGAGCAGTACTTC. Protein: CASRPPGLPSYEQYF.

This sequence joins TRBV12-3 or TRBV12-4 and TRBJ2-3; D unresolved. This CDR3 has 11 residues. V lost 6 bases, J lost 5 bases, and 6 bases lay in between. The DNA for the CDR3 is TGTGCCAGCAGGCGACGAGATACGCAGTATTTT. Its translation is CASRRRDTQYF.

The chain couples TRBV7-9 to TRBJ2-6; no clear D gene. The CDR3 is 17 amino acids. Between the trimmed V and J ends, which lost 5 bases and 0 bases, there was a span of 14 bases. Per the germline V gene, CDR1 is SEHNR and CDR2 is FQNEAQ (reference sequence). The CDR3 DNA reads TGTGCCAGCAGCGATTGGGCAGTCAGCTCTGGGGCCAACGTCCTGACTTTC. Amino acids: CASSDWAVSSGANVLTF.

The chain joins TRBV29-1 to TRBJ1-2, with D possibly matching TRBD1 (6 bases). V shed 3 bases and J shed 7 bases, with 15 bases lying between them. The CDR3 covers 13 residues. The V gene's germline CDR1 is SQVTM and CDR2 ANQGSEA. CDR3 sequence: CSVDEYRARGYTF. In DNA form, the CDR3 reads TGCAGCGTTGATGAGTACAGGGCGCGTGGCTACACCTTC.

This chain joins TRBV5-1 and TRBJ2-5; D remains ambiguous. Trimming removed 1 base at V and 4 bases at J, with 8 bases between. The germline V gene has CDR1 SGHRS and CDR2 YFSETQ. This CDR3 comprises 13 residues. The CDR3, as DNA: TGCGCCAGCAGCTTGATTGGAAGAGAGACCCAGTACTTC. Protein product: CASSLIGRETQYF.

The V and J genes are TRBV7-2 and TRBJ2-1; 7 bases align to TRBD2. The CDR3 spans 16 residues. With 4 bases clipped from V and 0 bases from J, the junction kept 6 bases outside the gene matches. From germline, CDR1 is SGHTA and CDR2 FQGNSA. The CDR3 here is CASSSQGGTSYNEQFF. The CDR3 nucleotides are TGTGCCAGCAGCTCCCAGGGAGGGACCTCCTACAATGAGCAGTTCTTC.

V is TRBV9 and J is TRBJ2-3, with TRBD2 identical over 11 bases. The CDR3 runs to 16 residues. V lost 4 bases and J lost 6; bases outside the gene matches: 10. Germline values: CDR1 SGDLS, CDR2 YYNGEE. CDR3 sequence reads: CASSKRSGGAGDTQYF. For the CDR3, the DNA is TGTGCCAGCAGCAAACGTAGCGGGGGGGCCGGGGATACGCAGTATTTT.

The V gene is TRBV10-2, the J gene TRBJ1-1; no reliable D call. Germline V CDR1 and CDR2: WSHSY, SAAADI. The CDR3 runs 12 residues. Trimming took 4 bases from V and 0 from J, leaving 3 bases between them. The CDR3 bases are TGCGCCAGCAGTGCGTTGAACACTGAAGCTTTCTTT. This encodes CASSALNTEAFF.

The rearrangement links TRBV25-1 to TRBJ2-7; D unclear. The V end lost 3 bases, the J end lost 4 bases, and 7 bases lay between the germline ends. Germline CDR1 and CDR2: MGHDK and SYGVNS. This CDR3 spans 12 amino acids. The CDR3 protein is CASSDQLYEQYF. The CDR3 nucleotides read TGTGCCAGCAGTGACCAGTTATACGAGCAGTACTTC.

The rearrangement uses TRBV7-2 and TRBJ1-2; 7 bases agree with TRBD1. With 5 bases clipped from V and 5 bases from J, the junction kept 5 bases outside the gene matches. Germline CDR1 and CDR2: SGHTA and FQGNSA. The CDR3 sequence is 13 residues long. The CDR3 loop is CASSADRVYGYTF. The CDR3 DNA sequence: TGTGCCAGCAGCGCCGACAGGGTGTATGGCTACACCTTC.

The rearrangement links TRBV18 to TRBJ1-1; TRBD1 agrees at 7 bases. The V segment lost 4 bases and the J segment 2 bases; nucleotides outside the gene matches: 10. The CDR3 is 16 amino acids. Germline loops: CDR1 KGHSH, CDR2 LQKENI. The CDR3: CASSRSVDRANTEAFF. The CDR3 DNA sequence: TGTGCCAGCTCACGTTCCGTAGACAGGGCAAACACTGAAGCTTTCTTT.

The CDR3 nucleotides read TGTGCCAGCAGCATCATTGGCCCAGATACGCAGTATTTT. Its protein is CASSIIGPDTQYF. The genes are TRBV5-6 and TRBJ2-3; no clear D gene. CDR1 SGHDT and CDR2 YYEEEE come from the germline V gene. This CDR3 spans 13 amino acids. The V and J ends lost 4 bases and 4 bases respectively, with 10 bases between them.

The V and J genes are TRBV15 and TRBJ2-7, with 9 positions matching TRBD1. V trimming: 0 bases; J trimming: 1 base; junction bases outside the gene matches: 4. The CDR3 has 16 residues. CDR1 is LNHNV and CDR2 is YYDKDF in the germline V gene (reference sequence). DNA of the CDR3: TGTGCCACCAGCAGAGATTGGGGACAGGGATCCTACGAGCAGTACTTC. It translates to CATSRDWGQGSYEQYF.

This sequence joins TRBV9 and TRBJ2-1; a weak D match, TRBD2 (6 bases). V lost 0 bases and J lost 4, with 8 bases in between. The CDR3 runs to 14 residues. Germline CDR1 reads SGDLS; CDR2 reads YYNGEE. CDR3 loop: CASSVAGVYNEQFF. DNA of the CDR3: TGTGCCAGCAGCGTAGCGGGGGTATACAATGAGCAGTTCTTC. Together with reference TRBV9 and TRBJ2-1, the CDR3 gives the full variable domain: DSGVTQTPKHLITATGQRVTLRCSPRSGDLSVYWYQQSLDQGLQFLIQYYNGEERAKGNILERFSAQQFPDLHSELNLSSLELGDSALYFCASSVAGVYNEQFFGPGTRLTVL.

The chain has TRBV28 and TRBJ2-1; 11 nucleotides agree with TRBD2. The CDR3 runs to 14 residues. Germline-derived CDR1 and CDR2 are MDHEN and SYDVKM. Trimming cost V 5 bases and J 12 bases; bases outside gene matches: 9. CDR3 nucleotide sequence: TGTGCCAGCAGTCCGGGACTAGCGGTTTCTGGGCAGTTCTTC. Amino acids: CASSPGLAVSGQFF.

DNA of the CDR3: TGTGCCAGTAGTATAACGAGCGGGAGATTTGAGCAGTTCTTC. Its protein is CASSITSGRFEQFF. The J gene is TRBJ2-1, the V gene TRBV19; 8 bases fit TRBD2. The V gene's germline CDR1 is LNHDA and CDR2 SQIVND (reference sequence). This CDR3 region has 14 residues. The V segment lost 2 bases and the J segment 9 bases; nucleotides outside the gene matches: 6. Supplemented by reference TRBV19 and TRBJ2-1, the full variable domain reads DGGITQSPKYLFRKEGQNVTLSCEQNLNHDAMYWYRQDPGQGLRLIYYSQIVNDFQKGDIAEGYSVSREKKESFPLTVTSAQKNPTAFYLCASSITSGRFEQFFGPGTRLTVL.

In DNA, the CDR3 is TGTGCCAGTAGTATAGATCGCTCTCCAGGGAACATTCAGTACTTC. This translates into CASSIDRSPGNIQYF. The V call is TRBV19, the J call TRBJ2-4, with a tentative D call TRBD1 (5 bases). The CDR3 has 15 amino acids. CDR1 and CDR2 from the germline V gene are LNHDA and SQIVND (reference sequence). V dropped 0 bases and J dropped 7 bases, with 13 bases sitting between them.

The CDR3 DNA sequence: TGTGCCACCAGTGACCCCGATTGGACAGGTGGCTACACCTTC. It yields the protein CATSDPDWTGGYTF. The chain combines TRBV24-1 with TRBJ1-2, with TRBD1 identical over 7 bases. From germline, CDR1 is KGHDR and CDR2 SFDVKD. V was clipped by 4 bases and J by 7 bases; unmatched bases: 8. This CDR3 has 14 residues.

The rearrangement links TRBV28 to TRBJ1-1; D is possibly TRBD1 (5 bases). The germline CDR1 and CDR2 sequences are MDHEN and SYDVKM. Trimming removed 6 bases from V and 7 bases from J, with 18 bases in between. This CDR3 is 14 amino acids long. For the CDR3, the DNA is TGTGCCAGCAGCCGAGGGCAGCCAAGGGGTGAAGCTTTCTTT. The encoded protein is CASSRGQPRGEAFF.

The chain recombines TRBV28 with TRBJ1-5, with D perhaps matching TRBD1 (6 bases). CDR1 MDHEN and CDR2 SYDVKM come from the germline V gene. The CDR3 covers 15 residues. V dropped 6 bases and J dropped 5 bases, with 17 bases sitting between them. DNA for the CDR3: TGTGCCAGCAGCGTAGCAGGGGAAAGGTATCAGCCCCAGCATTTT. This codes for CASSVAGERYQPQHF.

V gene TRBV6-5 combines with J gene TRBJ1-2, with 8 bases aligning to TRBD1. With 6 bases clipped from V and 2 bases from J, the junction kept 8 bases outside the gene matches. The CDR3 loop spans 15 amino acids. CDR1 is MNHEY and CDR2 is SVGAGI in the germline V gene. The CDR3 is CASSRDRGANYGYTF. The DNA of the CDR3 is TGTGCCAGCAGCCGCGACAGGGGAGCCAACTATGGCTACACCTTC.

V is TRBV9 and J is TRBJ1-3; a possible D gene is TRBD1 (5 bases). This CDR3 comprises 12 residues. Germline lookup yields CDR1 SGDLS and CDR2 YYNGEE. V lost 5 bases and J 5 bases, leaving 8 bases between the germline ends. As DNA, the CDR3 is TGTGCCAGCAGTACGGACAGAAACACCATATATTTT. This codes for CASSTDRNTIYF.

This chain links TRBV28 with TRBJ2-1; TRBD2 aligns across 13 bases. The CDR3 covers 15 residues. V lost 5 bases and J lost 7; bases outside the gene matches: 5. Germline loops: CDR1 MDHEN, CDR2 SYDVKM. DNA for the CDR3: TGTGCCAGCAGTGGGACTAGCGGGGCCCGTAATGAGCAGTTCTTC. This codes for CASSGTSGARNEQFF.

The V and J genes are TRBV6-2 or TRBV6-3 and TRBJ2-1; TRBD2 matches at 7 bases. The V gene's germline CDR1 is MNHEY and CDR2 SVGEGT. V lost 0 bases to trimming and J lost 8 bases; unmatched junction nucleotides: 13. The CDR3 has 17 residues. This CDR3 reads CASSYSGGRGYADEQFF. CDR3 DNA sequence: TGTGCCAGCAGTTACTCGGGCGGGAGAGGGTATGCCGATGAGCAGTTCTTC.

In its sample, this clone was seen once. The DNA of the CDR3 is TGTGCCAGCTCACCCTTTGGCGGGAGTAAAGATACGCAGTATTTT. As protein: CASSPFGGSKDTQYF. This sequence joins TRBV18 and TRBJ2-3, with 7 positions matching TRBD2. The junction had 8 bases not matched to a gene; V was cut back by 3 bases and J by 5 bases. CDR1 is KGHSH and CDR2 is LQKENI in the germline V gene. This CDR3 has 15 residues.

This clone was observed a single time. This chain joins TRBV7-2 and TRBJ1-5, with D unresolved. The V end was cut by 3 bases, the J end by 7 bases, with 16 bases between. The CDR3 has 15 amino acids. Germline CDR1 is SGHTA and CDR2 is FQGNSA. CDR3 region: CASSLTKGRSQPQHF. As DNA, the CDR3 is TGTGCCAGCAGCTTGACTAAAGGAAGGAGCCAGCCCCAGCATTTT. Full variable domain (missing parts from reference TRBV7-2 and TRBJ1-5): GAGVSQSPSNKVTEKGKDVELRCDPISGHTALYWYRQSLGQGLEFLIYFQGNSAPDKSGLPSDRFSAERTGGSVSTLTIQRTQQEDSAVYLCASSLTKGRSQPQHFGDGTRLSIL.